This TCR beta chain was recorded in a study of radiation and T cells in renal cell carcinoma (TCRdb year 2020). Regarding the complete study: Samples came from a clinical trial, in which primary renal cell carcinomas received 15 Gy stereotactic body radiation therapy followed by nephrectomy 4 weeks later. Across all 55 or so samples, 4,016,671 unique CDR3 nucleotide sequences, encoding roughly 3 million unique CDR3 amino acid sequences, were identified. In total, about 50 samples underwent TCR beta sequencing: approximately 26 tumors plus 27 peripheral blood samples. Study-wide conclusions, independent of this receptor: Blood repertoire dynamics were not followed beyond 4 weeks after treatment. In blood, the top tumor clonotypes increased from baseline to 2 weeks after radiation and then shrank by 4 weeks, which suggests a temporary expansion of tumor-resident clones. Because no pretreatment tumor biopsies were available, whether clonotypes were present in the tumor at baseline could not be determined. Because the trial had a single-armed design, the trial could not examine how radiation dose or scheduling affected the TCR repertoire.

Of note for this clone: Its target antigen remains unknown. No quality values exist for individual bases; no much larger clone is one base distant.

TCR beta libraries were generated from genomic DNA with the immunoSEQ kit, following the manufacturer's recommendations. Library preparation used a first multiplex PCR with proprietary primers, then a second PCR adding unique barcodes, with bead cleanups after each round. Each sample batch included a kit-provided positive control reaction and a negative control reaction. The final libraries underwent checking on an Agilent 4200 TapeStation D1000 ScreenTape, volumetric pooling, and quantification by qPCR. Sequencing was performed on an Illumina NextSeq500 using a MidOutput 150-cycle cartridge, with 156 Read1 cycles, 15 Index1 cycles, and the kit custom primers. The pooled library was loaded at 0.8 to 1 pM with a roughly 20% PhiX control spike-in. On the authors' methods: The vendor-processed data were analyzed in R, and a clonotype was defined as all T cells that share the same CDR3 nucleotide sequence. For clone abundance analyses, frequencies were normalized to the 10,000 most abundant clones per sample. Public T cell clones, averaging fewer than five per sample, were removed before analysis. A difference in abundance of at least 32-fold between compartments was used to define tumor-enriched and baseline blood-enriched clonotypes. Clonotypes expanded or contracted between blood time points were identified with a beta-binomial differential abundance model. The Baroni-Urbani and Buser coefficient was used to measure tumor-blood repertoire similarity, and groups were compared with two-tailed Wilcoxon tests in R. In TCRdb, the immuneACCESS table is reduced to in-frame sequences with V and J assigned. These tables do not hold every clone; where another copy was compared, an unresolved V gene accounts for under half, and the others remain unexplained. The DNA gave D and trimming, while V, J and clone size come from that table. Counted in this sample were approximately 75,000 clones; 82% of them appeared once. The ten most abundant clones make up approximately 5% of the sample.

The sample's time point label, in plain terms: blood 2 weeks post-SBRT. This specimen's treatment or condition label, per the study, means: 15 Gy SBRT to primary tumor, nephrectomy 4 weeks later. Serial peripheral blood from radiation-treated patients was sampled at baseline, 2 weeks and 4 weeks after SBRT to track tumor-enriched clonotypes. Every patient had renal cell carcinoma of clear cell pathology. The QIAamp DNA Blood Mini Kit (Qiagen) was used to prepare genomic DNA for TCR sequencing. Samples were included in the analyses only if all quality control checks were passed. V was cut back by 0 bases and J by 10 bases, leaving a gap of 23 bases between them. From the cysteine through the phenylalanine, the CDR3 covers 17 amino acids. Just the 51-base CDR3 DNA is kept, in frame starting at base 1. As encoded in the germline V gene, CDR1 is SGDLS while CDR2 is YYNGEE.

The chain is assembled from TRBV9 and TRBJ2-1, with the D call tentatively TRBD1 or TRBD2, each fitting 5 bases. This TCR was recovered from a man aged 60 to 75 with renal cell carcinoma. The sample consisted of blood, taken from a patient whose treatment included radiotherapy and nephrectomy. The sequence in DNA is TGTGCCAGCAGCGTAGATGGGGCTGCACCGCTTGGACTCGAGCAGTTCTTC. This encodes CASSVDGAAPLGLEQFF.